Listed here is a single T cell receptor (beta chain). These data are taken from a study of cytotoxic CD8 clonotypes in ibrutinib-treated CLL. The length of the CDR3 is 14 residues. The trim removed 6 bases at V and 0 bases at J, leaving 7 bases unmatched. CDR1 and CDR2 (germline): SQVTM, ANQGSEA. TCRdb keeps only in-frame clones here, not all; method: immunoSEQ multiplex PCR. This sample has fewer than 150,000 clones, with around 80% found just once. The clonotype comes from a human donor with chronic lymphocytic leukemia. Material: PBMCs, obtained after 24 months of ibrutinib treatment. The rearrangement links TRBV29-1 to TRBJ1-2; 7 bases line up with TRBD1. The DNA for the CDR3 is TGCAGCGTCTTAGGGACAGCCTCTAACTATGGCTACACCTTC. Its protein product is CSVLGTASNYGYTF.